A selection of T cell receptor beta chains follows, all from one sample in a study of control samples from healthy donors and cancer patients. Here immunoSEQ multiplex PCR was the method, and the copy in TCRdb shows in-frame clones only, minus some. The sample lists 200,000 to 250,000 clones; over 90% were seen once. Material: blood. The receptors were gathered from a man in his forties or fifties in good health. The conserved cysteine and the conserved F or W are not part of the CDR3 here.

j_call v_call cdr3_aa
TRBJ2-7 TRBV9 ASSVAGVTYEQY
TRBJ1-5 TRBV3-1/TRBV3-2 ASSPRAGDIQPQH
TRBJ2-2 TRBV2 ASNADRGTGELF
TRBJ2-1 TRBV27 ASSPMVARNEQF
TRBJ1-1 TRBV7-9 ASSPRAGTGDNTEAF
TRBJ2-2 TRBV10-3 AISETRPGGELF
TRBJ2-2 TRBV28 ASSLTSGSSRNTGELF
TRBJ1-2 TRBV6-5 ASSSAGDYGYT
TRBJ2-7 TRBV6-2/TRBV6-3 ASSYRTGPYEQY
TRBJ1-1 TRBV5-1 ASSLQETEAF
TRBJ2-7 TRBV4-1 ASSQSGTGEYEQY
TRBJ2-3 TRBV5-1 ASSGLGQLSTDTQY
TRBJ1-6 TRBV19 ASQGVGVYNSPLH
TRBJ2-6 TRBV7-3 ASSLGLRSGANVLT
TRBJ1-4 TRBV5-1 ASSLRGATNEKLF
TRBJ2-3 TRBV24-1 ATSDPAGAGDTTDTQY
TRBJ1-1 TRBV6-5 ASSRGQNTEAF
TRBJ1-2 TRBV4-3 ASSQEGVNGYT